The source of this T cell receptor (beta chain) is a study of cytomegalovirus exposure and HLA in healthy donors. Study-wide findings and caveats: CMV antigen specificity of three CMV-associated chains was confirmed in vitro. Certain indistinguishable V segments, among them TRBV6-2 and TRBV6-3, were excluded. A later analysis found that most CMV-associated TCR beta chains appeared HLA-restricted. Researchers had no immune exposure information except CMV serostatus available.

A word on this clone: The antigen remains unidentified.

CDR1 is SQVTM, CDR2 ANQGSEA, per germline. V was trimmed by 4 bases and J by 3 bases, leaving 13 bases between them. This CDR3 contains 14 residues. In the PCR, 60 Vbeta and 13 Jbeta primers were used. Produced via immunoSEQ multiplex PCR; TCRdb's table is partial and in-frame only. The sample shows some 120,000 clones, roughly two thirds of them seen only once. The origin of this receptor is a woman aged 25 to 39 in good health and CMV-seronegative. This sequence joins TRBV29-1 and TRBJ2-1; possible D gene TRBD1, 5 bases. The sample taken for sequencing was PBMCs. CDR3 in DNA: TGCAGCGTTGCGGCGCGTAGGGGCTACAATGAGCAGTTCTTC. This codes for CSVAARRGYNEQFF.